The 23 T cell receptor beta chains reported below all come from one sample, sequenced in a study of shared clonotypes between healthy human individuals. Assay used: immunoSEQ multiplex PCR; TCRdb lists only in-frame clones, some missing. The repertoire has 2 million to 3 million clones, over 85% of them found once; the top ten carry 0.36%. Sequencing was carried out using naive CD4+ T cells from PBMCs. Subset indicated: CD45RA+ positively selected. Every receptor here comes from a man aged 18 to 29 in good health. Some clones in this sample may be carry-over from other donors' samples.

The chain joins TRBV29-1 to TRBJ1-4; D may be TRBD1 (6 bases). CDR1 is SQVTM and CDR2 is ANQGSEA in the germline V gene. The CDR3 contains 14 residues. V shed 4 bases and J shed 3 bases, with 12 bases lying between them. The DNA of the CDR3 is TGCAGCGTTGCCGGGGGCGAAGCTAATGAAAAACTGTTTTTT. It yields the protein CSVAGGEANEKLFF. Drawing the rest from reference TRBV29-1 and TRBJ1-4, the complete variable domain is SAVISQKPSRDICQRGTSLTIQCQVDSQVTMMFWYRQQPGQSLTLIATANQGSEATYESGFVIDKFPISRPNLTFSTLTVSNMSPEDSSIYLCSVAGGEANEKLFFGSGTQLSVL.

The V call is TRBV7-9, the J call TRBJ2-4; D unclear. Deletions cut 0 bases from V and 15 bases from J, with 12 bases between. Looked up from germline, CDR1 is SEHNR and CDR2 is FQNEAQ (reference sequence). CDR3 length: 12 residues. The CDR3 DNA reads as TGTGCCAGCAGCTTAGCGGCCGCGAAGCGGTACTTC. Its translation: CASSLAAAKRYF.

This clone was observed once. The chain uses TRBV2 and TRBJ2-7; the match to TRBD1 covers 10 bases. This CDR3 has 14 amino acids. Germline CDR1 is SNHLY and CDR2 is FYNNEI. Trimming cost V 6 bases and J 5 bases; bases outside gene matches: 7. DNA for the CDR3: TGTGCCAGCAGCGACCGGACAGGGGGGAACGAGCAGTACTTC. Its translation is CASSDRTGGNEQYF.

The chain carries TRBV6-5 and TRBJ2-5; D perhaps matches TRBD2 (6 bases). Matching the DNA end better, TRBJ2-7 makes the J call doubtful. CDR1 and CDR2 from the germline V gene are MNHEY and SVGAGI. The CDR3 is 16 amino acids. In DNA form, the CDR3 reads TGTGCCAGCAGTTACACGACTGGGAGGCCGTACTACGAGCAGTACTTC. Translated: CASSYTTGRPYYEQYF.

The chain employs TRBV29-1 and TRBJ2-7; either TRBD1 or TRBD2 may fit D (5 bases each). Per the germline V gene, CDR1 is SQVTM and CDR2 is ANQGSEA. V lost 0 bases to trimming and J lost 4 bases, with 13 bases between them. This CDR3 has 14 amino acids. In DNA, the CDR3 is TGCAGCGTTGAAGATCCGGGGCACACTTACGAGCAGTACTTC. It codes for CSVEDPGHTYEQYF.

The chain recombines TRBV18 with TRBJ2-5; D may be TRBD2 (7 bases). Trimming shortened V by 2 bases and J by 1 base, and 17 bases separated the two germline ends. The germline V gene has CDR1 KGHSH and CDR2 LQKENI. The CDR3 is 17 amino acids. The CDR3 spells CASSPLGGAAFQETQYF. The CDR3 coding sequence is TGTGCCAGCTCACCATTAGGGGGGGCTGCGTTCCAAGAGACCCAGTACTTC. Combining the CDR3 with reference TRBV18 and TRBJ2-5 gives the whole variable domain NAGVMQNPRHLVRRRGQEARLRCSPMKGHSHVYWYRQLPEEGLKFMVYLQKENIIDESGMPKERFSAEFPKEGPSILRIQQVVRGDSAAYFCASSPLGGAAFQETQYFGPGTRLLVL.

The J gene is TRBJ1-1, the V gene TRBV19; D not resolved. Germline V lookup: CDR1 LNHDA, CDR2 SQIVND (reference sequence). The germline V and J ends were trimmed by 5 bases and 0 bases, with 13 bases remaining between them. This CDR3 is built from 15 residues. The CDR3 sequence: CASSLGWQLNTEAFF. CDR3 in DNA: TGTGCCAGTAGTCTAGGTTGGCAGCTGAACACTGAAGCTTTCTTT.

This clone was counted a single time. In nucleotides, the CDR3 is TGTGCCAGCAGCTTGACCCGAGCGGATAGCACAGATACGCAGTATTTT. Protein sequence: CASSLTRADSTDTQYF. V gene TRBV7-3 combines with J gene TRBJ2-3, with D tentatively TRBD2 (5 bases). V lost 3 bases, J lost 0 bases, and 13 bases lay in between. Germline CDR1 and CDR2: SGHTA and FQGTGA. CDR3 length: 16 residues.

The genes are TRBV15 and TRBJ1-1, with D perhaps matching TRBD1 (5 bases). Germline CDR1 reads LNHNV; CDR2 reads YYDKDF (reference sequence). Trimming stripped 0 bases from V and 3 bases from J, with 11 bases between. CDR3 length: 15 residues. CDR3: CATSREPRADTEAFF. Here the CDR3 DNA reads TGTGCCACCAGCAGAGAACCCAGGGCTGACACTGAAGCTTTCTTT.

This clone was seen just once. The rearrangement links TRBV6-1 to TRBJ2-1, with 7 bases lining up with TRBD1. Trimming cost V 1 base and J 2 bases; bases outside gene matches: 5. This CDR3 is 16 amino acids long. The germline CDR1 and CDR2 sequences are MNHNS and SASEGT. The CDR3 spells CASSEGRGQPYNEQFF. In DNA form, the CDR3 reads TGTGCCAGCAGTGAAGGCAGGGGACAGCCCTACAATGAGCAGTTCTTC.

The chain employs TRBV6-5 and TRBJ2-3; 7 nucleotides match TRBD2. The germline V gene encodes CDR1 MNHEY and CDR2 SVGAGI. This CDR3 comprises 15 residues. J lost 2 bases, V lost 7 bases, and 9 bases had no gene match. For the CDR3, the DNA is TGTGCCAGCAAGGGCGCGGGACTACTCACAGATACGCAGTATTTT. Protein sequence: CASKGAGLLTDTQYF.

V and J are TRBV28 and TRBJ1-4; a weak D match, TRBD1 (5 bases). The CDR3 covers 16 residues. The germline gives CDR1 MDHEN, CDR2 SYDVKM. V dropped 5 bases and J dropped 5 bases, with 18 bases sitting between them. Written as DNA, the CDR3 is TGTGCCAGCAGTCCCCTGGCTGGGACGGGGAATGAAAAACTGTTTTTT. This gives the protein CASSPLAGTGNEKLFF.

The V gene is TRBV7-9, the J gene TRBJ2-1; 14 bases match TRBD2. Germline assignment: CDR1 SEHNR and CDR2 FQNEAQ (reference sequence). V lost 5 bases, J lost 9 bases, and 9 bases stayed unmatched. The CDR3 sequence is 16 residues long. For the CDR3, the DNA is TGTGCCAGCAGCCCGACTAGCGGGAGGGCCAGCGGTGAGCAGTTCTTC. This gives the protein CASSPTSGRASGEQFF.

The chain is built from TRBV28 and TRBJ1-3; TRBD1 aligns across 11 bases. The germline gives CDR1 MDHEN, CDR2 SYDVKM. With V trimmed by 6 bases and J by 7 bases, 5 bases remained unmatched. The CDR3 covers 14 residues. CDR3 region: CASRADRGLNTIYF. In DNA form, the CDR3 reads TGTGCCAGCAGAGCGGACAGGGGGCTGAACACCATATATTTT.

The gene calls are TRBV20-1 and TRBJ1-2; D remains unclear. Germline CDR1 DFQATT, CDR2 SNEGSKA (reference sequence). Trimming stripped 3 bases from V and 8 bases from J, with 10 bases between. The length of the CDR3 is 11 residues. CDR3 amino acids: CSASWMRGYTF. The CDR3 DNA reads as TGCAGTGCTAGTTGGATGCGGGGCTACACCTTC.

The rearrangement links TRBV14 to TRBJ2-2; D possibly uses TRBD1 or TRBD2 (5 bases each). Germline-derived CDR1 and CDR2 are SGHDN and FVKESK. With 1 base removed from V and 1 base from J, the gap between germline ends came to 13 bases. The CDR3 contains 17 residues. The DNA for the CDR3 is TGTGCCAGCAGCCAAGGGGCCTTGAGGGGGAACACCGGGGAGCTGTTTTTT. Protein: CASSQGALRGNTGELFF.

This chain connects TRBV11-2 to TRBJ2-1; 8 nucleotides match TRBD2. The ends lost 4 bases at V and 12 bases at J; junction bases unmatched: 17. Per the germline V gene, CDR1 is SGHAT and CDR2 is FQNNGV. The CDR3 has 16 residues. CDR3 sequence: CASSSPTSEGSWVQFF. In nucleotides, the CDR3 is TGTGCCAGCAGCTCCCCGACTAGCGAGGGTTCCTGGGTGCAGTTCTTC.

V is TRBV4-2 and J is TRBJ1-5; 7 nucleotides line up with TRBD1. V lost 0 bases to trimming and J lost 2 bases; unmatched junction nucleotides: 4. This CDR3 has 16 amino acids. Germline lookup yields CDR1 LGHNA and CDR2 YNFKEQ. CDR3 region: CASSQDGTVGNQPQHF. The CDR3 DNA reads as TGTGCCAGCAGCCAAGATGGGACAGTCGGCAATCAGCCCCAGCATTTT.

This rearrangement joins TRBV7-2 to TRBJ2-1; D may be TRBD2 (5 bases). The germline V gene has CDR1 SGHTA and CDR2 FQGNSA. The CDR3 spans 13 residues. Trimming shortened V by 1 base and J by 10 bases, and 11 bases separated the two germline ends. The CDR3 protein is CASSLEHRGEQFF. The CDR3 nucleotides are TGTGCCAGCAGCTTAGAACACAGAGGGGAGCAGTTCTTC.

This chain connects TRBV5-1 to TRBJ2-5, with D tentatively TRBD1 (6 bases). CDR3 length: 17 residues. V was pared by 4 bases and J by 5 bases, with 24 bases between. Per the germline V gene, CDR1 is SGHRS and CDR2 is YFSETQ. CDR3 sequence reads: CASSGGYLRRGGETQYF. The CDR3 DNA follows: TGCGCCAGCAGCGGGGGCTACTTGCGGCGAGGCGGGGAGACCCAGTACTTC. Based on the CDR3 plus reference TRBV5-1 and TRBJ2-5, the full variable domain is KAGVTQTPRYLIKTRGQQVTLSCSPISGHRSVSWYQQTPGQGLQFLFEYFSETQRNKGNFPGRFSGRQFSNSRSEMNVSTLELGDSALYLCASSGGYLRRGGETQYFGPGTRLLVL.

This sequence joins TRBV10-3 and TRBJ1-1, with TRBD1 as a possible D gene (5 bases). Trimming pared 6 bases from V and 1 base from J, leaving 12 bases between. The CDR3 has 14 residues. Per germline, CDR1 ENHRY and CDR2 SYGVKD. The CDR3 sequence: CAIRAGNGNTEAFF. Here the CDR3 DNA reads TGTGCCATCAGGGCAGGGAATGGGAACACTGAAGCTTTCTTT.

With respect to this clone: It is unclear where the CDR3 begins or ends on the DNA, so no DNA is shown, and the CDR3 is as TCRdb lists it. The chain combines TRBV28 with TRBJ1-1. Counting both end residues, the CDR3 totals 14 amino acids. The V gene's germline CDR1 is MDHEN and CDR2 SYDVKM. The CDR3 is CASSSSGAVTEAFF.

This chain links TRBV11-2 with TRBJ2-7; TRBD1 matches 11 bases. The CDR3 spans 14 residues. The trim removed 4 bases at V and 6 bases at J, leaving 5 bases unmatched. The germline CDR1 and CDR2 sequences are SGHAT and FQNNGV. The CDR3 loop reads CASSSSGTGGEQYF. CDR3 nucleotide sequence: TGTGCCAGCAGCTCCTCGGGGACAGGGGGCGAGCAGTACTTC.